This T cell receptor (beta chain) was recovered during a study of shared clonotypes between healthy human individuals. Study context: The study used three CD4 naive, three CD4 memory, two CD8 naive and one CD8 memory plate per donor.

Study-level findings and limits: Naive subsets generally had larger estimated richness than memory subsets. Even with large depth, rarefaction showed that sorted-subset sequencing was incomplete. A handful of donors had around 5.5% of their naive CD4 clonotypes in common.

This clone occurred a few times. Its cognate antigen is unknown. Per the germline V gene, CDR1 is MGHDK and CDR2 is SYGVNS. Trimming pared 1 base from V and 2 bases from J, leaving 15 bases between. CDR3 length: 16 amino acids. Only in-frame clones appear in the TCRdb table, and some are missing; sequencing was by immunoSEQ multiplex PCR. The sample has over 75,000 clones, almost 70% seen once; the top ten hold approximately 46%. V gene TRBV25-1 combines with J gene TRBJ2-7; D unclear. This TCR derives from a young man in good health. Sequenced input: memory CD8+ T cells sorted from blood. Subset indicated: CD45RO+ cells pooled with CCR7-negative TemRA cells. The CDR3 coding sequence is TGTGCCAGCAGTGAATGGGAAAACAGAGACCCCTACGAGCAGTACTTC. Amino acid sequence: CASSEWENRDPYEQYF.